This is a list of T cell receptor beta chains from one sample in a study of T-cell memory formation after mild COVID-19. TCRdb used MiXCR to reprocess the 5' RACE reads, holding one entry per CDR3 protein. In the table there are about 360,000 distinct CDR3 sequences, roughly an eighth of which are singletons. The sample was PBMCs or a T cell subset sorted from them (not recorded which). All receptors come from a man between 18 and 35 years old who had mild COVID-19 (a few samples of this study predate the infection). Cell type and time point are not known. The CDR3 runs from the conserved cysteine through the conserved F or W. The order of the fields is clone size, D gene, V gene, J gene, CDR3 protein, CDR3 DNA. A D gene is named only where the DNA matches it firmly. A clone size is listed for some rows: how often the clone was seen (once, few, many), or a class if it is expanded.

>NA|NA|TRBV7-9|TRBJ1-6
CASSFGSLGNSPLHF
TGTGCCAGCAGCTTTGGCAGCTTAGGGAATTCACCCCTCCACTTT
>many|NA|TRBV7-2|TRBJ1-2
CASSPTPYGYTF
TGTGCCAGCAGCCCGACCCCCTATGGCTACACCTTC
>NA|NA|TRBV7-9|TRBJ2-5
CASSLGLGPETQYF
TGTGCCAGCAGCTTAGGGCTTGGCCCAGAGACCCAGTACTTC
>many|NA|TRBV4-1|TRBJ1-5
CASSPTGGRGQPQHF
TGCGCCAGCAGCCCCACGGGGGGTAGAGGGCAGCCCCAGCATTTT
>few|TRBD1|TRBV9|TRBJ2-2
CASSVEGARTGELFF
TGTGCCAGCAGCGTAGAGGGGGCGAGAACCGGGGAGCTGTTTTTT
>NA|NA|TRBV7-9|TRBJ2-6
CASSLLTGSGANVLTF
TGTGCCAGCAGCCTCCTGACAGGATCTGGGGCCAACGTCCTGACTTTC
>NA|NA|TRBV7-9|TRBJ2-5
CASSFWRETQYF
TGTGCCAGCAGCTTTTGGAGAGAGACCCAGTACTTC
>many|TRBD2|TRBV7-2|TRBJ2-1
CASSPSGGTRNEQFF
TGTGCCAGCAGCCCTAGCGGGGGGACACGCAATGAGCAGTTCTTC
>few|NA|TRBV11-2|TRBJ2-3
CASSSVRGPSTDTQYF
TGTGCCAGCAGCTCGGTAAGGGGACCAAGCACAGATACGCAGTATTTT
>few|NA|TRBV6-2/TRBV6-3|TRBJ1-1
CASSYPGSMNTEAFF
TGTGCCAGCAGTTATCCGGGTTCCATGAACACTGAAGCTTTCTTT
>few|TRBD1|TRBV4-1|TRBJ2-7
CASRSTGTGVYEQYF
TGCGCCAGCAGGTCGACCGGGACAGGGGTCTACGAGCAGTACTTC
>NA|NA|TRBV9|TRBJ2-2
CASSVAPAANTGELFF
TGTGCCAGCAGCGTAGCCCCAGCGGCGAACACCGGGGAGCTGTTTTTT
>few|NA|TRBV4-2|TRBJ2-1
CASSQAGNPINEQFF
TGTGCCAGCAGCCAAGCAGGGAATCCAATTAATGAGCAGTTCTTC
>few|NA|TRBV7-9|TRBJ2-3
CASSLGIRTQYF
TGTGCCAGCAGCTTAGGAATTCGTACGCAGTATTTT
>few|NA|TRBV4-3|TRBJ1-3
CASSQDPPGGPSGDTIYF
TGCGCCAGCAGCCAAGATCCTCCCGGGGGCCCCTCTGGGGACACCATATATTTT
>few|NA|TRBV4-1|TRBJ1-2
CASSQVVGVGYGYTF
TGCGCCAGCAGCCAAGTTGTAGGGGTCGGGTATGGCTACACCTTC
>NA|TRBD1|TRBV4-1|TRBJ2-7
CASSPRTGGVGEQYF
TGCGCCAGCAGCCCCAGGACAGGGGGAGTGGGGGAGCAGTACTTC
>many|TRBD1|TRBV5-1|TRBJ2-3
CASSLGQPGDTQYF
TGCGCCAGCAGCCTGGGACAGCCGGGAGATACGCAGTATTTT
>few|NA|TRBV28|TRBJ2-2
CASSFPHGQKGTGELFF
TGTGCCAGCAGTTTTCCCCACGGGCAAAAAGGGACCGGGGAGCTGTTTTTT
>many|TRBD2|TRBV7-3|TRBJ2-1
CASSGSSGGVENEQFF
TGTGCCAGCAGCGGATCTAGCGGGGGGGTGGAGAATGAGCAGTTCTTC
>NA|NA|TRBV2|TRBJ2-3
CASKGGFTDTQYF
TGTGCCAGCAAAGGGGGGTTCACAGATACGCAGTATTTT
>few|TRBD2|TRBV5-6|TRBJ2-1
CASSFSGGAHEQFF
TGTGCCAGCAGCTTTAGCGGGGGGGCCCATGAGCAGTTCTTC
>NA|NA|TRBV19|TRBJ2-5
CARRQKTVPETQYF
TGTGCCAGAAGACAAAAAACAGTTCCGGAGACCCAGTACTTC
>NA|NA|TRBV12-3/TRBV12-4|TRBJ2-1
CASSVDSLSYNEQFF
TGTGCCAGCAGTGTTGACAGCCTCTCCTACAATGAGCAGTTCTTC
>few|TRBD1|TRBV27|TRBJ1-3
CASSLSIRGTGFVGNTIYF
TGTGCCAGCAGTTTATCGATTCGGGGGACAGGGTTTGTCGGAAACACCATATATTTT
>NA|TRBD1|TRBV5-4|TRBJ1-2
CASSVTGGEGYTF
TGTGCCAGCAGCGTGACAGGGGGCGAGGGCTACACCTTC
>few|TRBD2|TRBV7-9|TRBJ2-1
CASSTAGVREQFF
TGTGCCAGCAGCACCGCGGGGGTTCGGGAGCAGTTCTTC
>few|NA|TRBV11-2|TRBJ2-5
CASSLSQATETQYF
TGTGCCAGCAGCTTGAGCCAGGCGACGGAGACCCAGTACTTC
>NA|TRBD1|TRBV3-1|TRBJ2-2
CASSLWTGGDTGELFF
TGTGCCAGCAGCCTATGGACAGGGGGAGACACCGGGGAGCTGTTTTTT
>NA|NA|TRBV19|TRBJ1-4
CASTVTATNEKLFF
TGTGCCAGTACCGTGACAGCAACTAATGAAAAACTGTTTTTT
>NA|NA|TRBV19|TRBJ2-1
CASSATSSSYNEQFF
TGTGCCAGTAGTGCGACCTCAAGCTCCTACAATGAGCAGTTCTTC
>few|NA|TRBV5-1|TRBJ2-7
CASTIGHRSSYEQYF
TGCGCCAGCACCATAGGACACAGAAGCTCCTACGAGCAGTACTTC
>once|NA|TRBV7-9|TRBJ1-2
CASSESDSHSNYGYTF
TGTGCCAGCAGCGAGTCGGACAGCCACTCTAACTATGGCTACACCTTC
>NA|NA|TRBV20-1|TRBJ2-4
CSAPRDTTYIQYF
TGCAGTGCTCCACGGGACACGACATACATTCAGTACTTC
>NA|TRBD2|TRBV5-4|TRBJ2-1
CASSLVSGTQPNEQFF
TGTGCCAGCAGCTTGGTCAGCGGGACCCAGCCCAACGAGCAGTTCTTC
>NA|NA|TRBV2|TRBJ1-2
CASSEGARYYGYTF
TGTGCCAGCAGTGAAGGAGCCAGGTACTATGGCTACACCTTC
>NA|NA|TRBV5-1|TRBJ2-5
CASSSSGDKQETQYF
TGCGCCAGCAGCTCCTCGGGGGACAAACAAGAGACCCAGTACTTC
>few|TRBD2|TRBV12-3/TRBV12-4|TRBJ2-2
CASSFSSGAGELFF
TGTGCCAGCAGTTTTTCTAGCGGCGCCGGGGAGCTGTTTTTT
>few|TRBD1|TRBV2|TRBJ1-5
CASTNRGREPQHF
TGTGCCAGCACCAACAGGGGGAGGGAGCCCCAGCATTTT
>few|NA|TRBV9|TRBJ2-5
CASTRWAGRRETQYF
TGTGCCAGCACCCGATGGGCAGGGCGGAGGGAGACCCAGTACTTC
>few|NA|TRBV9|TRBJ1-1
CASSVTPGMAEAFF
TGTGCCAGCAGCGTGACTCCGGGGATGGCTGAAGCTTTCTTT
>NA|NA|TRBV9|TRBJ1-1
CASSEQNTEAFF
TGTGCCAGCAGCGAACAGAACACTGAAGCTTTCTTT
>NA|NA|TRBV12-3/TRBV12-4|TRBJ1-2
CASSYRDGRGYTF
TGTGCCAGCAGCTACAGGGATGGACGAGGCTACACCTTC
>few|NA|TRBV6-5|TRBJ2-3
CASSPISGGGQGTQYF
TGTGCCAGCAGCCCCATTTCTGGGGGGGGCCAGGGGACGCAGTATTTT
>NA|NA|TRBV6-5|TRBJ1-6
CASSYPGRSPLHF
TGTGCCAGCAGTTACCCAGGGCGGTCACCCCTCCACTTT